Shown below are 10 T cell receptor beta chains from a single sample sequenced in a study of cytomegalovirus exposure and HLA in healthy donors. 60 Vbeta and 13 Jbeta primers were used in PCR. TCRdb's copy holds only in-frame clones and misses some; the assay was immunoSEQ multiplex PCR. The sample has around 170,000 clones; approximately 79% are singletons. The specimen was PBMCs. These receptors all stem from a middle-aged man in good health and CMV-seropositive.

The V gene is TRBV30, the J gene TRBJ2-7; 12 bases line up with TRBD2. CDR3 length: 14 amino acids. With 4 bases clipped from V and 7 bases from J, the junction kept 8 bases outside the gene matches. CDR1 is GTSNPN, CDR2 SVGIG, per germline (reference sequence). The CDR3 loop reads CAWTSSGGAQEQYF. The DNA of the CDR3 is TGTGCCTGGACGTCTAGCGGGGGGGCTCAGGAGCAGTACTTC.

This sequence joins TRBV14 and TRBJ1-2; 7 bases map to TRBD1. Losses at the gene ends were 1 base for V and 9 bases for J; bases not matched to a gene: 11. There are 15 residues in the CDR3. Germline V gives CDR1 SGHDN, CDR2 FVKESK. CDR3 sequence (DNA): TGTGCCAGCAGCCAAGTAGGGGGCGGCTGGGGGAGCTACACCTTC. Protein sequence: CASSQVGGGWGSYTF.

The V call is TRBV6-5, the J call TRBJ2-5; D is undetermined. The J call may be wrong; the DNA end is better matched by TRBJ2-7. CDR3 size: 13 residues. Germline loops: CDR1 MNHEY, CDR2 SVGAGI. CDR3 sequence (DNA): TGTGCCAGCAGTTACGGGTCCGACTACGAGCAGTACTTC. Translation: CASSYGSDYEQYF.

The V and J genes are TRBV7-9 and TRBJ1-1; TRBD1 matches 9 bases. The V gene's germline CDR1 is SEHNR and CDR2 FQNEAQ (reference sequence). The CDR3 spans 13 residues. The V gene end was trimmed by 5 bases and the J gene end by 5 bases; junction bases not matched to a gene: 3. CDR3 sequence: CASSRDRDTEAFF. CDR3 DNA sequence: TGTGCCAGCAGCCGGGACAGGGATACTGAAGCTTTCTTT.

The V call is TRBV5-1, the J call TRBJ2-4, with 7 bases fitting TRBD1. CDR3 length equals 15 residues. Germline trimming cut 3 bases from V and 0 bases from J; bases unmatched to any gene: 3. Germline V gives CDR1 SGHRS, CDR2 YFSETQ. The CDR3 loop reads CASSWGQLAKNIQYF. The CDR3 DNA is TGCGCCAGCAGCTGGGGACAGCTAGCCAAAAACATTCAGTACTTC.

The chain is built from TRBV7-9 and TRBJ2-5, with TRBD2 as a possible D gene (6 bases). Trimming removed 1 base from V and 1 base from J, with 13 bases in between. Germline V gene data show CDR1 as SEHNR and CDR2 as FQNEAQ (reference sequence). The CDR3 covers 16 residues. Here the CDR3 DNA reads TGTGCCAGCAGCTTAGGCGGCGCGGGAAGCCAAGAGACCCAGTACTTC. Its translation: CASSLGGAGSQETQYF.

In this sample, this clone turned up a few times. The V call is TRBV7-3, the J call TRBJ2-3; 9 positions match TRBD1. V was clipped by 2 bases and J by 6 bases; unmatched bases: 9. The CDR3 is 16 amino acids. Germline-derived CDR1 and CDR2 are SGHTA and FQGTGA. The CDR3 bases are TGTGCCAGCAGCTTATTCGGGACAGGGCCGGGGGATACGCAGTATTTT. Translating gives CASSLFGTGPGDTQYF.

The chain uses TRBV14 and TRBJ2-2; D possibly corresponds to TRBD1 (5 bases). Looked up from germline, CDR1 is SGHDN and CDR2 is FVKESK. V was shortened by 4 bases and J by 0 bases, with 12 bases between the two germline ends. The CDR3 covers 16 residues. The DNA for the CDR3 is TGTGCCAGCAGCCCCTGGGGCCGGACGAACACCGGGGAGCTGTTTTTT. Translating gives CASSPWGRTNTGELFF.

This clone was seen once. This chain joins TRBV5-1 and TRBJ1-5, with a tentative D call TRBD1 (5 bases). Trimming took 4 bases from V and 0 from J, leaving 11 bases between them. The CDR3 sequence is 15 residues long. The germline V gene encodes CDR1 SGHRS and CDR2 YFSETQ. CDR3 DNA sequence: TGCGCCAGCAGCGTTGGGGGGAATAGCAATCAGCCCCAGCATTTT. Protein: CASSVGGNSNQPQHF.

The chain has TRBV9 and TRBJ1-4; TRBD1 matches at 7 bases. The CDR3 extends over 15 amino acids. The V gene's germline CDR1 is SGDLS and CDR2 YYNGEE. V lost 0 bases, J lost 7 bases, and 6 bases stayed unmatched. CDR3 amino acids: CASSVARDSPEKLFF. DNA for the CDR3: TGTGCCAGCAGCGTAGCTCGGGACAGCCCTGAAAAACTGTTTTTT.